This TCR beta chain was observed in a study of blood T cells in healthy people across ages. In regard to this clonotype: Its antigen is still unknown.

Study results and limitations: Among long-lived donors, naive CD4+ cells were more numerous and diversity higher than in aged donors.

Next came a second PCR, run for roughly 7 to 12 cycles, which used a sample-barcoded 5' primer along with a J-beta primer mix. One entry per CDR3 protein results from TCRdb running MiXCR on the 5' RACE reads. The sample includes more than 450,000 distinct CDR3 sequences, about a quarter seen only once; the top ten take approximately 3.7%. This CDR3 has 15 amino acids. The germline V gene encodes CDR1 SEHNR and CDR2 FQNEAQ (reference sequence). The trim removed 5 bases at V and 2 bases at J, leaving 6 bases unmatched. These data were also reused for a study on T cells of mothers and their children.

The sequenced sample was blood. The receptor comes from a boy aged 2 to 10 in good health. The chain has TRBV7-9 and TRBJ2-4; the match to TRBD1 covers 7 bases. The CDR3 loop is CASSGTGVTKNIQYF. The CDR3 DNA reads TGTGCCAGCAGCGGCACAGGGGTTACCAAAAACATTCAGTACTTC.